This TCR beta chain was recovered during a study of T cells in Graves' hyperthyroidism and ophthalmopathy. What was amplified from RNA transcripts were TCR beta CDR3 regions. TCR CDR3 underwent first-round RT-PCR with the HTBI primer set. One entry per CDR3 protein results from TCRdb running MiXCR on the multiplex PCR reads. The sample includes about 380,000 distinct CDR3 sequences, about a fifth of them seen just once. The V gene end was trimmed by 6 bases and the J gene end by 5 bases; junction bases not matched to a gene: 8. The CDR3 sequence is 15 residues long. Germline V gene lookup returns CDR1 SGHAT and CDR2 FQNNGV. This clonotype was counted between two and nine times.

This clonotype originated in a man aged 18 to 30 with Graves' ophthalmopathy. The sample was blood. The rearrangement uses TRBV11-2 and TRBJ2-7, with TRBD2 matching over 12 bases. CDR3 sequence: CASRRTSGTGHEQYF. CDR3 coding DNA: TGTGCCAGCAGAAGGACTAGCGGGACTGGGCACGAGCAGTACTTC. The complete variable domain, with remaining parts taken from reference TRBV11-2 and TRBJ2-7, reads EAGVAQSPRYKIIEKRQSVAFWCNPISGHATLYWYQQILGQGPKLLIQFQNNGVVDDSQLPKDRFSAERLKGVDSTLKIQPAKLEDSAVYLCASRRTSGTGHEQYFGPGTRLTVT.